The source of this T cell receptor beta chain is a study of monozygotic twins with inflammatory bowel disease. General observations from the study: Possibly reflecting limited power, no difference in repertoire similarity was found between concordant and discordant twins.

CDR1 and CDR2 (germline): KGHSH, LQKENI. The CDR3 contains 13 residues. As concerns this clonotype: Its antigen is still unknown.

The input for each TCR library was approximately 3,400 ng of total RNA. Investigators made cDNA in eight separate reactions per sample. TCRdb reprocessed the 5' RACE reads, keeping one entry per CDR3 protein, no DNA. This sample's clone table lists 300,000 to 400,000 distinct CDR3 sequences. The sequencing input was blood. The sequence was obtained from a human donor with ulcerative colitis or Crohn's disease, or a healthy co-twin of an affected twin (not recorded which). This chain links TRBV18 with TRBJ2-5; the D gene TCRdb calls, TRBD2, cannot be checked with no DNA. Here the CDR3 reads CASSPGLAETQYF.